The present T cell receptor beta chain was sequenced within a study of Tregs in tolerant kidney transplant recipients. Notes on this clone: Its target is unknown.

The germline gives CDR1 MGHRA, CDR2 YSYEKL. The CDR3 has 15 residues. Trimming cost V 2 bases and J 5 bases, with 15 bases left between them. Study-level findings and limits: Biological reproducibility was not directly addressed, but technical replication error appeared minimal.

Sequenced by immunoSEQ multiplex PCR; TCRdb stores in-frame clones only, minus some. The table lists approximately 90,000 clones, just over 90% of them singletons. The rearrangement uses TRBV4-1 and TRBJ2-5; D remains ambiguous. The specimen was CD8+ T cells from blood. The sequence came from a human donor in good health. The CDR3 region is CASSQPLLGMETQYF. CDR3 nucleotide sequence: TGCGCCAGCAGCCAACCCTTGTTGGGGATGGAGACCCAGTACTTC.